The 8 T cell receptor beta chains given below trace back to one sample, sequenced in a study of T cell responses to AZD1222 COVID-19 vaccine (dated by TCRdb to about 2021). Read against the paper, the sample's time point label means: baseline before first vaccination. Library preparation employed the immunoSEQ multiplex PCR assay. TCRdb retrieved this table from immuneACCESS and kept in-frame rearrangements only. Not all clones are present; in checked studies, unresolved V genes account for under half, and no reason is known for the remainder. The sample profile shows around 260,000 clones; about 92% of them were found once. The ten biggest clones cover 0.5% to 0.65% of the sample. The sample in question was peripheral blood, obtained on day 0 of AZD1222 vaccination. The receptors were gathered from an adult in good health.

This clone was seen a single time. This sequence joins TRBV2 and TRBJ1-6; D is unresolved. Per the germline V gene, CDR1 is SNHLY and CDR2 is FYNNEI. The CDR3 extends over 14 amino acids. Between the trimmed V and J ends, which lost 6 bases and 0 bases, there was a span of 6 bases. The CDR3 DNA reads as TGTGCCAGCAGGTCTAGCTCCTATAATTCACCCCTCCACTTT. Amino acid sequence: CASRSSSYNSPLHF.

The chain uses TRBV7-9 and TRBJ2-7; 8 bases fit TRBD2. Per the germline V gene, CDR1 is SEHNR and CDR2 is FQNEAQ (reference sequence). The CDR3 covers 12 residues. V dropped 2 bases and J dropped 8; count of bases not matched to a gene: 2. The CDR3 region has the DNA TGTGCCAGCAGCTTACCGGGAGGGAAGCAGTACTTC. Its protein is CASSLPGGKQYF. The variable domain in full, completed from reference TRBV7-9 and TRBJ2-7, reads DTGVSQNPRHKITKRGQNVTFRCDPISEHNRLYWYRQTLGQGPEFLTYFQNEAQLEKSRLLSDRFSAERPKGSFSTLEIQRTEQGDSAMYLCASSLPGGKQYFGPGTRLTVT.

The genes are TRBV11-2 and TRBJ2-5, with 9 nucleotides matching TRBD2. After removal of 7 bases from V and 3 bases from J, the junction contained 12 bases not matched to a gene. Germline CDR1 SGHAT, CDR2 FQNNGV. The CDR3 spans 16 residues. CDR3 in DNA: TGTGCCAGCACCCCAAGCCCTAGCGGGGCGGAAGAGACCCAGTACTTC. This gives the protein CASTPSPSGAEETQYF.

The chain is built from TRBV20-1 and TRBJ1-1; 7 positions match TRBD1. V gave up 3 bases and J gave up 3 bases; unmatched junction bases: 7. CDR3 length: 14 residues. Germline CDR1 and CDR2: DFQATT and SNEGSKA (reference sequence). This chain's CDR3 is CSASLQGPDTEAFF. Written as DNA, the CDR3 is TGCAGTGCTAGTCTACAGGGGCCCGACACTGAAGCTTTCTTT.

The rearrangement uses TRBV28 and TRBJ2-3; D uncertain. Trimming shortened V by 6 bases and J by 2 bases, and 3 bases separated the two germline ends. This CDR3 spans 11 amino acids. Looked up from germline, CDR1 is MDHEN and CDR2 is SYDVKM. CDR3 nucleotide sequence: TGTGCCAGCAGCCTCACAGATACGCAGTATTTT. Translation: CASSLTDTQYF.

The chain uses TRBV9 and TRBJ2-6; no reliable D call. The germline V gene encodes CDR1 SGDLS and CDR2 YYNGEE. The CDR3 totals 17 residues. V lost 0 bases and J 0 bases, leaving 10 bases between the germline ends. CDR3 in amino acids: CASSVAQGHSGANVLTF. As DNA, the CDR3 is TGTGCCAGCAGCGTAGCCCAAGGGCACTCTGGGGCCAACGTCCTGACTTTC.

The chain couples TRBV5-1 to TRBJ2-7; 7 bases line up with TRBD1. The V gene end was trimmed by 5 bases and the J gene end by 2 bases; junction bases not matched to a gene: 7. The germline CDR1 and CDR2 sequences are SGHRS and YFSETQ. CDR3 length: 14 residues. The CDR3 bases are TGCGCCAGCAGTTGGGACAGTTTCACCTACGAGCAGTACTTC. Amino acids: CASSWDSFTYEQYF.

This clone was counted between two and nine times. The J gene is TRBJ1-6, the V gene TRBV2, with unresolved D. This CDR3 is 15 amino acids long. Trimming removed 10 bases from V and 0 bases from J, with 13 bases in between. CDR1 and CDR2 from the germline V gene are SNHLY and FYNNEI. CDR3 region: CATTPESSYNSPLHF. CDR3 DNA sequence: TGTGCCACCACCCCCGAAAGCTCCTATAATTCACCCCTCCACTTT.